Listed here are 7 T cell receptor beta chains from one sample, sequenced in a study of T cells in Graves' hyperthyroidism and ophthalmopathy. The CDR3 regions of TCR beta were amplified from RNA transcripts. TCR CDR3 regions were first amplified by RT-PCR with HTBI primers. TCRdb reprocessed the multiplex PCR reads via MiXCR and lists one record per CDR3 protein. The sample yields under 350,000 distinct CDR3 sequences, about an eighth seen once. Material: blood. All receptors come from a woman between 25 and 40 years old with Graves' hyperthyroidism that later progressed to Graves' ophthalmopathy.

In its sample, this clonotype was seen many times. This chain joins TRBV5-4 and TRBJ2-3; D is undetermined. The V gene's germline CDR1 is SGHNT and CDR2 YYREEE (reference sequence). V lost 4 bases and J lost 1, with 13 bases in between. The CDR3 covers 15 residues. The CDR3 is CASSLVSEGTDTQYF. The CDR3 bases are TGTGCCAGCAGCCTTGTAAGTGAAGGCACAGATACGCAGTATTTT.

The sample holds one count of this clonotype. The V gene is TRBV6-9, the J gene TRBJ2-2, with TRBD2 identical over 8 bases. This CDR3 is 16 amino acids long. The junction had 8 bases not matched to a gene; V was cut back by 4 bases and J by 4 bases. CDR1 and CDR2 from the germline V gene are MNHGY and SVAAGI. The CDR3 sequence: CASSSRSSGSTGELFF. As DNA, the CDR3 is TGTGCCAGCAGTTCGAGGTCTAGCGGGTCCACCGGGGAGCTGTTTTTT.

This clonotype was detected ten times or more. This sequence joins TRBV6-2 or TRBV6-3 and TRBJ2-1; TRBD2 aligns across 10 bases. The germline V gene encodes CDR1 MNHEY and CDR2 SVGEGT. The CDR3 spans 16 residues. The trim removed 5 bases at V and 4 bases at J, leaving 8 bases unmatched. The CDR3 region has the DNA TGTGCCAGCAGTAGCTATAGCGGGAGGTCTTACAATGAGCAGTTCTTC. This translates into CASSSYSGRSYNEQFF.

This clonotype turned up a few times. The rearrangement uses TRBV7-8 and TRBJ1-4; 10 bases are a match to TRBD1. Germline CDR1 SGHVS, CDR2 FQNEAQ. Trimming took 4 bases from V and 6 from J; bases not matched to a gene: 2. The CDR3 covers 14 residues. The CDR3 nucleotides read TGTGCCAGCAGCTCGGGACAGGGGTATGAAAAACTGTTTTTT. The encoded protein is CASSSGQGYEKLFF.

This clonotype was picked up many times. The genes are TRBV7-9 and TRBJ1-5; TRBD1 matches 11 bases. CDR3 length: 14 residues. Germline CDR1 reads SEHNR; CDR2 reads FQNEAQ (reference sequence). V lost 3 bases to trimming and J lost 6 bases; unmatched junction nucleotides: 1. The CDR3: CASSLGQGVQPQHF. The DNA for the CDR3 is TGTGCCAGCAGCTTGGGACAGGGGGTTCAGCCCCAGCATTTT. Filled out from reference TRBV7-9 and TRBJ1-5, the complete variable domain reads DTGVSQNPRHKITKRGQNVTFRCDPISEHNRLYWYRQTLGQGPEFLTYFQNEAQLEKSRLLSDRFSAERPKGSFSTLEIQRTEQGDSAMYLCASSLGQGVQPQHFGDGTRLSIL.

The V call is TRBV4-2, the J call TRBJ2-1; 7 positions agree with TRBD1. This CDR3 is 16 amino acids long. Germline V lookup: CDR1 LGHNA, CDR2 YNFKEQ. Trimming removed 4 bases from V and 2 bases from J; junction bases left unmatched: 8. The chain's CDR3 is CASSRQETGTYNEQFF. The CDR3 DNA sequence: TGTGCCAGCAGCCGACAGGAGACAGGGACCTACAATGAGCAGTTCTTC.

In this sample, this clonotype turned up a few times. CDR3 sequence (DNA): TGCGCCAGCAGCCAAGGCGCGGGAGGATACTACGAGCAGTACTTC. Its translation is CASSQGAGGYYEQYF. This chain uses TRBV4-1 with TRBJ2-7, with TRBD2 matching over 8 bases. This CDR3 spans 15 amino acids. Losses at the gene ends were 1 base for V and 3 bases for J; bases not matched to a gene: 5. Germline lookup yields CDR1 MGHRA and CDR2 YSYEKL.